The 3 T cell receptor beta chains in this list originate from one sample, sequenced in a study of beta chain features in type 1 diabetes. What was sequenced were expressed TCRB transcripts, since all of the isolated RNA had been reverse transcribed. Repertoires were generated with immunoSEQ multiplex PCR, while TCRdb's copy carries only in-frame clones and drops some. The sample contains about 330,000 clones, around 10% of which appear only once. The sequencing input was naive CD4+ T cells from blood. The receptors derive from a woman aged 25 to 39 in good health.

The chain combines TRBV7-2 with TRBJ2-2; TRBD2 matches at 12 bases. Germline V lookup: CDR1 SGHTA, CDR2 FQGNSA. V trimming: 1 base; J trimming: 0 bases; junction bases outside the gene matches: 3. The CDR3 is 18 residues long. CDR3 in DNA: TGTGCCAGCAGCTTAGGGGCTAGCGGGAGGGCGAACACCGGGGAGCTGTTTTTT. This gives the protein CASSLGASGRANTGELFF.

The gene calls are TRBV9 and TRBJ2-3; TRBD1 agrees at 7 bases. The CDR3 is 15 amino acids. V shed 4 bases and J 3 bases; nucleotides not matched to a gene: 8. CDR1 and CDR2 (germline): SGDLS, YYNGEE. The CDR3 nucleotides read TGTGCCAGCAGCCCGACGACAGGGTCGACAGATACGCAGTATTTT. This codes for CASSPTTGSTDTQYF.

This clone was seen a few times. The chain carries TRBV7-2 and TRBJ2-1; TRBD2 matches 16 bases. Germline CDR1 and CDR2: SGHTA and FQGNSA. V lost 6 bases to trimming and J lost 7 bases; unmatched junction nucleotides: 6. CDR3 length equals 16 residues. The CDR3 nucleotides are TGTGCCAGCAGGGTGGGACTAGCGGGAGGGGGGAATGAGCAGTTCTTC. Translation gives CASRVGLAGGGNEQFF.